This T cell receptor (beta chain) appears in the sequencing data of a study of blood T cell repertoires in COVID-19. This table comes from immunoSEQ multiplex PCR, and its TCRdb copy is limited to in-frame clones, with some not included. The profile shows about 190,000 clones, under 90% of them singletons. The CDR3 runs 12 residues. V gave up 5 bases and J gave up 8 bases, with 12 bases separating them. Germline CDR1 KGHSH, CDR2 LQKENI. The receptor comes from a man aged 35-49 years with acute or convalescent COVID-19. This rearrangement joins TRBV18 to TRBJ1-2; D is unclear. Sequencing was done on a sample of peripheral blood. The CDR3, as DNA: TGTGCCAGCTCAGGGGAGGAACGAGGCTACACCTTC. This codes for CASSGEERGYTF.